Below, 10 T cell receptor beta chains from the same sample are listed, as sequenced in a study of vaccination and CD4 T cells after COVID-19. With the Oncomine TCR Beta short-read assay, DNA from cultured CD4+ T cells was sequenced. TCRdb fed the PCR reads into MiXCR, producing one record per CDR3 protein. The table lists under 30,000 distinct CDR3 sequences, 36% of them singletons. Their recognized antigens are unknown. Time point reported: late sampling 161 to 241 days after vaccination in a few convalescent patients. Treatment indicated: roughly 10-day PBMC culture with coronavirus spike peptide pools or control peptides (ViraFEST assay). The sequenced sample was CD4+ T cells from blood, cultured in vitro, obtained about 7 months after SARS-CoV-2 vaccination. These receptors all stem from a human donor who had recovered from COVID-19.

The J gene is TRBJ1-2, the V gene TRBV27; tentative D call: TRBD1 (5 bases). Germline CDR1 reads MNHEY; CDR2 reads SMNVEV (reference sequence). Between the trimmed V and J ends, which lost 5 bases and 8 bases, there was a span of 21 bases. CDR3 length equals 15 residues. The CDR3 nucleotides read TGTGCCAGCAGTGATCCCTCCGGGGGGTTATTAGGCTACACCTTC. This sequence encodes CASSDPSGGLLGYTF.

In DNA form, the CDR3 reads TGTGCCATCAGGTCACAGGGGGCTAATGAAAAACTGTTTTTT. It specifies CAIRSQGANEKLFF. V and J are TRBV10-3 and TRBJ1-4; the match to TRBD1 covers 8 bases. The ends lost 6 bases at V and 3 bases at J; junction bases unmatched: 3. Germline CDR1 is ENHRY and CDR2 is SYGVKD. This CDR3 comprises 14 residues.

This clonotype appeared a few times. The chain combines TRBV6-1 with TRBJ2-5; the D gene is possibly TRBD1 (5 bases). The CDR3 runs to 15 residues. Trimming shortened V by 7 bases and J by 5 bases, and 20 bases separated the two germline ends. In germline, CDR1 is MNHNS, CDR2 SASEGT. The CDR3 protein is CASTRSQWGAETQYF. DNA of the CDR3: TGTGCCAGCACTCGCAGTCAGTGGGGCGCGGAGACCCAGTACTTC.

The V and J genes are TRBV7-2 and TRBJ2-3; 7 bases line up with TRBD2. This CDR3 is built from 17 residues. Per the germline V gene, CDR1 is SGHTA and CDR2 is FQGNSA. V lost 0 bases, J lost 0 bases, and 6 bases stayed unmatched. CDR3 sequence reads: CASSLALTSRSTDTQYF. CDR3 bases: TGTGCCAGCAGCTTAGCCTTGACTAGCAGAAGCACAGATACGCAGTATTTT.

V usage is TRBV28 and J usage is TRBJ2-7; 9 bases are a match to TRBD2. J gave up 9 bases and V 6 bases, and 12 bases lay outside the gene matches. Per germline, CDR1 MDHEN and CDR2 SYDVKM. The length of the CDR3 is 14 residues. The CDR3, as DNA: TGTGCCAGCAGGTCGACTAGCGGCTCTTTTCTGCAGTACTTC. This translates into CASRSTSGSFLQYF.

The rearrangement joins TRBV7-2 to TRBJ2-7; TRBD1 is a possible D gene (6 bases). The CDR3 is 16 amino acids. In germline, CDR1 is SGHTA, CDR2 FQGNSA. V lost 1 base and J 2 bases, leaving 15 bases between the germline ends. The CDR3 spells CASSLVLGQRTYEQYF. The CDR3 DNA reads TGTGCCAGCAGCTTAGTCTTAGGACAGCGAACCTACGAGCAGTACTTC.

The chain uses TRBV7-9 and TRBJ2-3, with 7 bases that match TRBD1. The CDR3 contains 15 residues. J was trimmed by 4 bases and V by 5 bases; bases with no gene match: 9. Germline loops: CDR1 SEHNR, CDR2 FQNEAQ (reference sequence). CDR3 sequence: CASSQAATGADTQYF. The CDR3 nucleotides read TGTGCCAGCAGCCAAGCAGCCACAGGGGCAGATACGCAGTATTTT.

The chain uses TRBV20-1 and TRBJ1-5, with D perhaps matching TRBD1 (6 bases). Per the germline V gene, CDR1 is DFQATT and CDR2 is SNEGSKA (reference sequence). The V end lost 3 bases, the J end lost 6 bases, and 15 bases lay between the germline ends. This CDR3 has 14 residues. CDR3 sequence reads: CSASNRVTGQPQHF. CDR3 DNA sequence: TGCAGTGCTAGTAACAGGGTGACGGGTCAGCCCCAGCATTTT.

The chain links TRBV12-3 or TRBV12-4 to TRBJ1-1, with 8 bases that match TRBD1. Germline trimming cut 1 base from V and 5 bases from J; bases unmatched to any gene: 3. CDR3 size: 14 residues. The CDR3 nucleotides read TGTGCCAGCAGTTTAGTACAGGGGGGGACTGAAGCTTTCTTT. It yields the protein CASSLVQGGTEAFF.

This clonotype showed up just a few times. The chain carries TRBV7-2 and TRBJ1-2, with D uncertain. This CDR3 is built from 17 residues. V lost 1 base and J 3 bases, leaving 18 bases between the germline ends. Germline-derived CDR1 and CDR2 are SGHTA and FQGNSA. The CDR3 DNA reads as TGTGCCAGCAGCTTAGATGGTGAGGGAGTTGCAGACTATGGCTACACCTTC. Translation gives CASSLDGEGVADYGYTF.